These T cell receptor beta chains were read from a single sample in a study of T cell repertoires in cytomegalovirus infection. Their cognate antigens are unknown. One entry per CDR3 protein results from TCRdb running MiXCR on the reads. This table holds about 900,000 distinct CDR3 sequences, under 40% found once. Sequences were derived from cultured CD8+ T cells from PBMCs, sampled from culture after CMV antigen stimulation. The receptor source for this set is a human donor in good health (CMV status not recorded). Some clones in this sample may be carry-over from other donors' samples. CDR3s include the opening cysteine and the closing phenylalanine or tryptophan. The order of the fields is CDR3 DNA, CDR3 protein, clone size, D gene, V gene, J gene. A D gene is named only where the DNA matches it firmly. Clone sizes are given selectively: once, few, many, or a class where the clone is expanded.

CDR3 DNA: TGTGCCAGCAGCCCCAGCAGCGCAGGTCCTTATGGCTACACCTTC; CDR3 protein: CASSPSSAGPYGYTF; clone size: many; D gene: .; V gene: TRBV7-6; J gene: TRBJ1-2
CDR3 DNA: TGTGCCAGCAGCGGGATTGCAACTAATGAAAAACTGTTTTTT; CDR3 protein: CASSGIATNEKLFF; clone size: .; D gene: .; V gene: TRBV9; J gene: TRBJ1-4
CDR3 DNA: TGTGCCAGCAGGGGCTGGAACACTGAAGCTTTCTTT; CDR3 protein: CASRGWNTEAFF; clone size: many; D gene: .; V gene: TRBV2; J gene: TRBJ1-1
CDR3 DNA: TGTGCCAGTAGTATAGAGTCTCACCGATTATCGGAGACCCCTGGTTCCGTCTGGACAGATACGCAGTATTTT; CDR3 protein: CASSIESHRLSETPGSVWTDTQYF; clone size: .; D gene: .; V gene: TRBV19; J gene: TRBJ2-3
CDR3 DNA: TGTGCCAGCTCACCTAGGGCAGGGGGAAACGAGCAGTACTTC; CDR3 protein: CASSPRAGGNEQYF; clone size: .; D gene: TRBD1; V gene: TRBV18; J gene: TRBJ2-7
CDR3 DNA: TGTGCCAGCAGTTTATCGCGGACAGGGGTTGGACGGGGCTACACCTTC; CDR3 protein: CASSLSRTGVGRGYTF; clone size: few; D gene: TRBD1; V gene: TRBV12-3/TRBV12-4; J gene: TRBJ1-2
CDR3 DNA: TGTGCCAGCAGTCCATACGGGGGGGACTATGGCTACACCTTC; CDR3 protein: CASSPYGGDYGYTF; clone size: few; D gene: .; V gene: TRBV27; J gene: TRBJ1-2
CDR3 DNA: TGTGCCAGCAGTGAAGGAGGGACAGGGCTGGAGGAGACCCAGTACTTC; CDR3 protein: CASSEGGTGLEETQYF; clone size: .; D gene: TRBD1; V gene: TRBV6-1; J gene: TRBJ2-5
CDR3 DNA: TGTGCCAGCAGCCAAGCGCAGGGGAGGTTGGAGACCCAGTACTTC; CDR3 protein: CASSQAQGRLETQYF; clone size: .; D gene: .; V gene: TRBV4-2; J gene: TRBJ2-5
CDR3 DNA: TGTGCCAGCAGCCCAACCCGGGGCACAGATACGCAGTATTTT; CDR3 protein: CASSPTRGTDTQYF; clone size: many; D gene: .; V gene: TRBV27; J gene: TRBJ2-3